One and the same sample provided the 28 T cell receptor beta chains below, sequenced in a study of blood T cell repertoires in COVID-19 (dated by TCRdb to the early 2020s). The library was made by the immunoSEQ multiplex PCR assay. TCRdb obtained this table from immuneACCESS and retained in-frame rearrangements with V and J assigned. These tables miss some clones; where compared with another copy, unresolved V genes account for less than half of the shortfall, and the remainder is unexplained. This sample gives 180,000 or so clones in total; about 86% of them show up just once. In total, the top ten clones hold roughly 8.6% of the sample. The specimen was peripheral blood. These receptors all come from a man aged 60 to 69 with acute or convalescent COVID-19.

The chain carries TRBV3-1 (or the pseudogene TRBV3-2) and TRBJ1-2; 9 positions match TRBD1. V dropped 1 base and J dropped 2; count of bases not matched to a gene: 2. Per the germline V gene, CDR1 is LGHDT and CDR2 is YNNKEL (reference sequence). The CDR3 covers 15 residues. In nucleotides, the CDR3 is TGTGCCAGCAGCCAAGGGGGACAGGGAAACTATGGCTACACCTTC. Encoded protein: CASSQGGQGNYGYTF.

The chain carries TRBV7-9 and TRBJ2-3; 8 nucleotides align to TRBD2. The V segment lost 7 bases and the J segment 2 bases; nucleotides outside the gene matches: 14. This CDR3 spans 17 amino acids. Germline-derived CDR1 and CDR2 are SEHNR and FQNEAQ (reference sequence). The CDR3 nucleotides read TGTGCCAGCACCGAAGGAAGGGGAGCGGGGGCCACAGATACGCAGTATTTT. As protein: CASTEGRGAGATDTQYF.

This chain links TRBV15 with TRBJ2-7; 10 nucleotides agree with TRBD1. CDR1 is LNHNV and CDR2 is YYDKDF in the germline V gene (reference sequence). The CDR3 has 14 residues. Germline trimming cut 4 bases from V and 3 bases from J; bases unmatched to any gene: 3. CDR3 region: CATSIGTGDYEQYF. In nucleotides, the CDR3 is TGTGCCACCAGCATAGGGACAGGGGACTACGAGCAGTACTTC.

This rearrangement joins TRBV19 to TRBJ1-1, with 10 bases lining up with TRBD1. Germline lookup yields CDR1 LNHDA and CDR2 SQIVND (reference sequence). The length of the CDR3 is 18 residues. V gave up 2 bases and J gave up 10 bases; unmatched junction bases: 19. The DNA of the CDR3 is TGTGCCAGTAGTATACCATTGAGGGGGACAGGGGACGCCTGGGGAGCTTTCTTT. This sequence encodes CASSIPLRGTGDAWGAFF.

This chain connects TRBV18 to TRBJ1-1, with TRBD1 identical over 9 bases. CDR1 and CDR2 (germline): KGHSH, LQKENI. CDR3 length: 15 amino acids. After removal of 6 bases from V and 3 bases from J, the junction contained 8 bases not matched to a gene. CDR3 DNA: TGTGCCAGCTCCCAAACAGGGGGCTGGGACACTGAAGCTTTCTTT. Amino acids: CASSQTGGWDTEAFF.

The rearrangement links TRBV19 to TRBJ2-1, with D possibly being TRBD2 (6 bases). The ends were cut back, 5 bases at V and 10 bases at J, with 18 bases in the middle. This CDR3 comprises 14 residues. The V gene's germline CDR1 is LNHDA and CDR2 SQIVND (reference sequence). The CDR3 spells CASSLPGLLNEQFF. The CDR3 coding sequence is TGTGCCAGTAGTCTCCCGGGACTTCTCAACGAGCAGTTCTTC.

The V and J genes are TRBV7-9 and TRBJ2-3; a weak D match, TRBD1 (6 bases). This CDR3 is 13 amino acids long. Deletions cut 5 bases from V and 3 bases from J, with 9 bases between. CDR1 and CDR2 (germline): SEHNR, FQNEAQ (reference sequence). CDR3: CASSPQGTDTQYF. The CDR3 DNA reads as TGTGCCAGCAGCCCCCAGGGGACAGATACGCAGTATTTT.

The genes are TRBV6-6 and TRBJ1-5; no definite D call. Germline CDR1 and CDR2: MNHNY and SVGAGI (reference sequence). The V gene lost 2 bases and the J gene lost 4 bases, with 12 bases spanning the gap. This CDR3 contains 15 residues. The CDR3 DNA reads as TGTGCCAGCAGTTACGATGGGTCGGGTAATCAGCCCCAGCATTTT. Translated: CASSYDGSGNQPQHF.

The rearrangement uses TRBV7-8 and TRBJ1-5; possibly TRBD1 for D (6 bases). This CDR3 is 17 amino acids long. CDR1 and CDR2 (germline): SGHVS, FQNEAQ. V was cut by 4 bases and J by 0 bases, with 16 bases left in between. The CDR3 loop is CASSSTQGSYSNQPQHF. The CDR3 nucleotides are TGTGCCAGCAGCTCAACACAGGGAAGCTATAGCAATCAGCCCCAGCATTTT.

The chain carries TRBV29-1 and TRBJ2-3; 9 bases fit TRBD1. From germline, CDR1 is SQVTM and CDR2 ANQGSEA. This CDR3 is 12 amino acids long. V shed 6 bases, J shed 4 bases, and the junction held 2 bases outside the gene matches. The CDR3 sequence is CSVGTGSDTQYF. CDR3 in DNA: TGCAGCGTGGGGACAGGGTCAGATACGCAGTATTTT.

J is TRBJ2-7 and V is TRBV3-1 (or the pseudogene TRBV3-2), with 10 bases that match TRBD2. The ends lost 4 bases at V and 2 bases at J; junction bases unmatched: 8. From germline, CDR1 is LGHDT and CDR2 YNNKEL (reference sequence). The CDR3 is made up of 16 amino acids. The CDR3 bases are TGTGCCAGCAGCCGCACTAGCGGGACTTTCCCCTACGAGCAGTACTTC. Amino acids: CASSRTSGTFPYEQYF.

The CDR3 nucleotides are TGTGCCAGCAGAGAGGGCGGGAGGGGAGACAATGAGCAGTTCTTC. Translating gives CASREGGRGDNEQFF. The rearrangement uses TRBV6-6 and TRBJ2-1; TRBD2 aligns across 9 bases. Trimming took 6 bases from V and 5 from J; bases not matched to a gene: 8. The V gene's germline CDR1 is MNHNY and CDR2 SVGAGI (reference sequence). The length of the CDR3 is 15 residues.

J is TRBJ2-7 and V is TRBV10-2; D may be TRBD2 (6 bases). Trimming removed 8 bases from V and 3 bases from J, with 17 bases in between. The CDR3 is 14 amino acids. In germline, CDR1 is WSHSY, CDR2 SAAADI. The CDR3 sequence: CASGEVAEDYEQYF. In DNA form, the CDR3 reads TGCGCCAGCGGAGAGGTAGCGGAGGACTACGAGCAGTACTTC.

J is TRBJ2-1 and V is TRBV11-3; TRBD2 matches 7 bases. The CDR3 has 15 amino acids. After removal of 5 bases from V and 0 bases from J, the junction contained 4 bases not matched to a gene. In germline, CDR1 is SGHNT, CDR2 YENEEA. CDR3 amino acids: CASSQGGFSYNEQFF. CDR3 coding DNA: TGTGCCAGCAGCCAGGGAGGGTTCTCCTACAATGAGCAGTTCTTC. The whole variable domain, remainder taken from reference TRBV11-3 and TRBJ2-1, is EAGVVQSPRYKIIEKKQPVAFWCNPISGHNTLYWYLQNLGQGPELLIRYENEEAVDDSQLPKDRFSAERLKGVDSTLKIQPAELGDSAVYLCASSQGGFSYNEQFFGPGTRLTVL.

The chain has TRBV5-1 and TRBJ1-2, with no clear D. The V gene lost 4 bases and the J gene lost 6 bases, with 13 bases spanning the gap. CDR1 and CDR2 from the germline V gene are SGHRS and YFSETQ. CDR3 length equals 13 residues. CDR3 in amino acids: CASSPGLDDGYTF. The CDR3 nucleotides read TGCGCCAGCAGCCCCGGACTTGACGATGGCTACACCTTC.

The chain links TRBV19 to TRBJ1-1; 7 bases match TRBD1. CDR1 and CDR2 from the germline V gene are LNHDA and SQIVND (reference sequence). Trimming took 4 bases from V and 2 from J; bases not matched to a gene: 7. The CDR3 length is 15 residues. The CDR3 nucleotides are TGTGCCAGTAGTACGGCGGACAGGCGAAACACTGAAGCTTTCTTT. It encodes CASSTADRRNTEAFF.

This chain connects TRBV11-2 to TRBJ2-1, with TRBD2 as a possible D gene (6 bases). The CDR3 consists of 14 residues. Trimming removed 3 bases at V and 8 bases at J, with 14 bases between. CDR1 and CDR2 (germline): SGHAT, FQNNGV. The CDR3 DNA reads as TGTGCCAGCAGCTTCAGGACTATTTCGTATGAGCAGTTCTTC. Translating it yields CASSFRTISYEQFF.

The chain uses TRBV29-1 and TRBJ1-1; the D gene is possibly TRBD1 (6 bases). V was clipped by 4 bases and J by 1 base, with 13 bases between them. CDR3 size: 14 residues. The V gene's germline CDR1 is SQVTM and CDR2 ANQGSEA. DNA for the CDR3: TGCAGCGTTGTAGCAGGGGCTGCGAACACTGAAGCTTTCTTT. Residues: CSVVAGAANTEAFF.

The sample holds a few counts of this clone. This rearrangement joins TRBV7-9 to TRBJ2-7; the match to TRBD1 covers 9 bases. This CDR3 has 14 amino acids. Trimming at V came to 4 bases and at J to 2 bases, leaving 3 bases not matched to a gene. The germline V gene has CDR1 SEHNR and CDR2 FQNEAQ (reference sequence). The CDR3 loop is CASSSDRGAYEQYF. The CDR3 region has the DNA TGTGCCAGCAGCTCCGACAGGGGGGCCTACGAGCAGTACTTC.

This rearrangement joins TRBV11-1 to TRBJ2-7; 10 bases map to TRBD2. V was pared by 5 bases and J by 4 bases, with 8 bases of the junction left unmatched. The CDR3 runs to 15 residues. Germline loops: CDR1 SGHAT, CDR2 FQDESV (reference sequence). CDR3 sequence (DNA): TGTGCCAGCAGCCGAACCGGGACTAGCGTTTACGAGCAGTACTTC. Amino acid sequence: CASSRTGTSVYEQYF.

The CDR3: CASSKWREGRSDTQYF. CDR3 DNA sequence: TGTGCCAGCAGCAAATGGCGGGAGGGCCGATCAGATACGCAGTATTTT. This chain connects TRBV21-1 to TRBJ2-3; TRBD2 is the table's D call and was not checked against the DNA. TRBV21-1 is a pseudogene. The CDR3 runs 16 residues.

This clone showed up just a few times. This chain connects TRBV7-9 to TRBJ1-2; D might be TRBD1 (6 bases). Germline V gives CDR1 SEHNR, CDR2 FQNEAQ (reference sequence). This CDR3 spans 16 amino acids. Trimming cost V 5 bases and J 13 bases, with 29 bases left between them. The CDR3 here is CASSQQGEWSRGRLTF. CDR3 DNA sequence: TGTGCCAGCAGCCAACAGGGAGAATGGTCCCGTGGCCGCCTCACCTTC.

The chain joins TRBV7-3 to TRBJ2-5; TRBD2 agrees at 12 bases. CDR1 SGHTA and CDR2 FQGTGA come from the germline V gene. CDR3 length: 15 amino acids. Germline trimming cut 0 bases from V and 5 bases from J; bases unmatched to any gene: 1. The CDR3 nucleotides read TGTGCCAGCAGCTTAACGGGGACTAGCGGGGAGACCCAGTACTTC. It encodes CASSLTGTSGETQYF. Full variable domain (remainder filled in from reference TRBV7-3 and TRBJ2-5): GAGVSQTPSNKVTEKGKYVELRCDPISGHTALYWYRQSLGQGPEFLIYFQGTGAADDSGLPNDRFFAVRPEGSVSTLKIQRTERGDSAVYLCASSLTGTSGETQYFGPGTRLLVL.

The V gene is TRBV5-3, the J gene TRBJ2-7, with D hard to call. TRBV5-3 is flagged as an ORF with uncertain function. With 2 bases removed from V and 3 bases from J, the gap between germline ends came to 3 bases. CDR3 length: 11 residues. CDR3 nucleotides: TGTGCCAGAAGCTTTAACTACGAGCAGTACTTC. This sequence encodes CARSFNYEQYF.

This clone came up once. This chain uses TRBV6-5 with TRBJ2-1; 7 bases are shared with TRBD2. Trimming took 2 bases from V and 4 from J; bases not matched to a gene: 8. The CDR3 is 16 residues long. Germline V gene sequence: CDR1 MNHEY, CDR2 SVGAGI. The CDR3 is CASSYGGVGEYNEQFF. The CDR3 region has the DNA TGTGCCAGCAGTTACGGGGGGGTTGGGGAATACAATGAGCAGTTCTTC.

The chain links TRBV5-1 to TRBJ2-1; 11 bases align to TRBD1. The CDR3 runs 19 residues. Germline CDR1 reads SGHRS; CDR2 reads YFSETQ. V dropped 0 bases and J dropped 0; count of bases not matched to a gene: 8. This CDR3 is CASSLARGDRGYSYNEQFF. The CDR3 nucleotides read TGCGCCAGCAGCTTGGCCAGAGGGGACAGGGGGTACTCCTACAATGAGCAGTTCTTC.

The rearrangement uses TRBV7-3 and TRBJ2-6; D gene ambiguous. The CDR3 runs to 17 residues. Between the trimmed V and J ends, which lost 1 base and 0 bases, there was a span of 10 bases. Looked up from germline, CDR1 is SGHTA and CDR2 is FQGTGA. The CDR3 nucleotides are TGTGCCAGCAGCTTAAGGGCAGACATCTCTGGGGCCAACGTCCTGACTTTC. Translated, it gives CASSLRADISGANVLTF.

This chain links TRBV27 with TRBJ2-1; D possibly corresponds to TRBD2 (6 bases). V lost 5 bases and J lost 0, with 17 bases in between. The CDR3 is 17 residues long. Germline CDR1 and CDR2: MNHEY and SMNVEV (reference sequence). The CDR3 nucleotides read TGTGCCAGCAGTACACACTGGGGGGTCCGCTCCTACAATGAGCAGTTCTTC. Residues: CASSTHWGVRSYNEQFF.